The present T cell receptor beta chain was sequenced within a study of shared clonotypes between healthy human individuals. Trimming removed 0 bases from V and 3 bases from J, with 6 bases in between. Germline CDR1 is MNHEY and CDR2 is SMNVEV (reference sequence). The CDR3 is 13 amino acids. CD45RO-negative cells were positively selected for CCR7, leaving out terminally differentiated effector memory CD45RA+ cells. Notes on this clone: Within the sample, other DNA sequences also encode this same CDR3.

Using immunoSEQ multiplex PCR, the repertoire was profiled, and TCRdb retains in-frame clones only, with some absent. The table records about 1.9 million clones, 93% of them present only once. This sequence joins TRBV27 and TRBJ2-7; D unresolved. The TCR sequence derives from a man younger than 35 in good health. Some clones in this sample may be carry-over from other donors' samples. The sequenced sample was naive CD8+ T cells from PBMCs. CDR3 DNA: TGTGCCAGCAGTTTATCCCCGGTCTACGAGCAGTACTTC. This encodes CASSLSPVYEQYF.